This paragraph reports one TCR beta chain. Antigen: not known. These data are taken from a study of OX40 agonist ivuxolimab in advanced cancers. Turning to the study itself: Treatment received earlier with anti-PD-1, anti-PD-L1 or anti-CTLA-4 agents was allowed, and around 36% had some. Notes on the study in general: There was clonal expansion of CD4+ and CD8+ blood T cells by week 6 at 0.1 to 3.0 mg/kg. No determination was made of the antigen specificity of the expanded peripheral T cells. Also showing low normalized T-cell clonal expansion were some of the nonresponders.

Germline trimming cut 4 bases from V and 5 bases from J; bases unmatched to any gene: 6. The CDR3 covers 15 residues. Germline loops: CDR1 SNHLY, CDR2 FYNNEI. Only in-frame clones appear in the TCRdb table, and some are missing; sequencing was by immunoSEQ multiplex PCR. The sample yields some 59,000 clones, 90% seen once. This chain uses TRBV2 with TRBJ2-3, with 10 bases fitting TRBD2. Sequencing used CD4+ or CD8+ T cells sorted from blood, obtained in a trial of the OX40 agonist ivuxolimab. The receptor's source is an adult with an advanced solid tumor such as melanoma, head and neck, liver or kidney cancer. The DNA for the CDR3 is TGTGCCAGCAGTGGGGCTAGCGGGGGAGGAGATACGCAGTATTTT. Its protein is CASSGASGGGDTQYF.